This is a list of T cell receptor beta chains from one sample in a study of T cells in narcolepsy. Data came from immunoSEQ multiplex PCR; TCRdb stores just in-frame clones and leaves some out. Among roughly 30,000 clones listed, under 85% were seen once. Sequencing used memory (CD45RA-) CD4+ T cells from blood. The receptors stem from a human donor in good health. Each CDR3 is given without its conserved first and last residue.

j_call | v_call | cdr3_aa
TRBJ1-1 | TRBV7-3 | ASSLTGGSEAF
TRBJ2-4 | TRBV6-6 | ASSYSIVNIQY
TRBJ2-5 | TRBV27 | ASTLPGVQETQY
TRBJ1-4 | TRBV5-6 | ASSWGVSTNEKLF
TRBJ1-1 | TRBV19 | ASKRSNTEAF
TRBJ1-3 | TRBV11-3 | ASSNSPRLEGNTIY
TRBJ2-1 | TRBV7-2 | ASIPGLAPNEQF
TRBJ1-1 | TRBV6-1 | ASSEALRNTEAF
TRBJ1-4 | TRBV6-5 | ASSPFTGGSEKLF
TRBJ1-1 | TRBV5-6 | ASSMTDREAF
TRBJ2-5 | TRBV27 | ASSRWDSQETQY
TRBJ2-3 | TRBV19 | ASSIGGTITDTQY
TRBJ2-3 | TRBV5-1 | ASSLFTSGFSTDTQY
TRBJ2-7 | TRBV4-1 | ASSPLRDREIREQY
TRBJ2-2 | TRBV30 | AGVTSGNTGELF
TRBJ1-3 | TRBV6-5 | ASSNTGGAGNTIY
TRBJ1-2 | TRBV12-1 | ASSFHVGFMDRNYGYT
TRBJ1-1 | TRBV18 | ASSPTLQENTEAF
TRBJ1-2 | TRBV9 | ASSGGRGQTNTRT
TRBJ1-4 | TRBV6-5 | ASRRGDNEKLF
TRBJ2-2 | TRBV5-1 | ASSPSGTGELF
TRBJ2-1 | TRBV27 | ASLPSGGRARGEQF
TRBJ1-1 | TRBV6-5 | ASSQGVNTEAF
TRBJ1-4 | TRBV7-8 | ASSHNRLNEKLF
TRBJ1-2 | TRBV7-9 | ASSPRTGVGGYT
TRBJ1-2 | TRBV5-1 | ASSSHTPNPGQGDYGYT
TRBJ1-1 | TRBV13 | ASSLLASRGRTGLTEAF
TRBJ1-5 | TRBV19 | ATRTGTINQPQH
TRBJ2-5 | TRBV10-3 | AISETTRSETQY
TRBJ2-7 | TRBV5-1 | ASSKSPQGTYEQY